A selection of T cell receptor beta chains follows, all from one sample in a study of multiple sclerosis patients with progressive multifocal leukoencephalopathy. TCRdb's copy holds only in-frame clones and misses some; the assay was immunoSEQ multiplex PCR. The sample holds 25,000 to 30,000 clones, under 90% seen once. The specimen was PBMCs, collected from a patient treated with natalizumab. The receptors shown here come from a human donor with multiple sclerosis. Both conserved end residues are part of each CDR3. Fields, in order: V gene, D gene, J gene, clone size, CDR3 protein, CDR3 DNA. D genes are given only for firm matches. Clone size is not always given. Where it is, it says once, few, many or a class for expanded clones.

TRBV4-3	TRBD1	TRBJ1-5	-	CASSATPGQGVYSNQPQHF	TGCGCCAGCAGCGCGACCCCGGGACAGGGGGTCTATAGCAATCAGCCCCAGCATTTT
TRBV5-1	-	TRBJ1-1	-	CASSLMGHGQGTEAFF	TGCGCCAGCAGCTTGATGGGGCACGGGCAGGGCACTGAAGCTTTCTTT
TRBV19	-	TRBJ1-1	-	CATSRDVYAEAFF	TGTGCCACCAGCAGGGACGTGTACGCTGAAGCTTTCTTT
TRBV7-2	TRBD2	TRBJ2-7	-	CASSLTGGDEQYF	TGTGCCAGCAGCTTAACGGGGGGGGACGAGCAGTACTTC
TRBV6-1	-	TRBJ1-2	-	CASSELRGRKAYGYTF	TGTGCCAGCAGTGAACTGCGGGGCAGGAAGGCCTATGGCTACACCTTC
TRBV7-9	TRBD1	TRBJ1-5	-	CASSLDRDYGQPQHF	TGTGCCAGCAGCTTGGACAGGGACTATGGTCAGCCCCAGCATTTT
TRBV14	TRBD1	TRBJ1-2	-	CASSRGQGYGYTF	TGTGCCAGCAGCAGGGGACAGGGGTATGGCTACACCTTC
TRBV7-2	TRBD1	TRBJ2-1	-	CASSLNPGQSNNEQFF	TGTGCCAGCAGCTTAAACCCGGGACAGTCGAACAATGAGCAGTTCTTC
TRBV7-2	-	TRBJ1-2	-	CASSLEGWTGYTF	TGTGCCAGCAGCTTAGAGGGCTGGACTGGCTACACCTTC
TRBV10-3	TRBD1	TRBJ1-2	-	CAISETGGRGYGYTF	TGTGCCATCAGTGAGACAGGGGGTCGGGGCTATGGCTACACCTTC
TRBV10-1	TRBD2	TRBJ2-7	-	CASSERFLAGGPGSNEQYF	TGCGCCAGCAGTGAGAGGTTTCTAGCGGGAGGGCCGGGCTCCAACGAGCAGTACTTC
TRBV5-6	-	TRBJ1-2	-	CASSLGIDRAYGYTF	TGTGCCAGCAGCTTGGGGATCGACCGAGCCTATGGCTACACCTTC
TRBV5-6	-	TRBJ2-3	-	CASRPGADTQYF	TGTGCCAGCAGGCCGGGAGCGGATACGCAGTATTTT
TRBV30	TRBD2	TRBJ2-3	-	CAWSVARTSGVTDTQYF	TGTGCCTGGAGTGTTGCCAGGACTAGCGGGGTCACAGATACGCAGTATTTT
TRBV9	-	TRBJ2-2	-	CASSVGGNTGELFF	TGTGCCAGCAGCGTGGGCGGTAACACCGGGGAGCTGTTTTTT
TRBV5-6	-	TRBJ2-7	-	CASSVIREIPYEQYF	TGTGCCAGCAGCGTAATACGGGAGATCCCCTACGAGCAGTACTTC
TRBV11-2	-	TRBJ2-1	-	CASSLGKGGSEQFF	TGTGCCAGCAGCTTAGGGAAAGGAGGGAGTGAGCAGTTCTTC
TRBV5-1	TRBD1	TRBJ1-1	-	CASSLGGGGDTEAFF	TGCGCCAGCAGCTTGGGTGGAGGGGGCGACACTGAAGCTTTCTTT
TRBV14	TRBD2	TRBJ2-7	-	CASSPTRTSGTEQYF	TGTGCCAGCAGCCCCACAAGGACTAGCGGGACCGAGCAGTACTTC
TRBV4-1	-	TRBJ1-4	-	CASRGGGGDEKLFF	TGCGCCAGCAGGGGAGGGGGGGGCGATGAAAAACTGTTTTTT
TRBV25-1	-	TRBJ2-1	-	CASSDREEQFF	TGTGCCAGCAGTGATCGCGAGGAGCAGTTCTTC
TRBV4-1	TRBD1	TRBJ2-5	-	CASSQDGPGQQETQYF	TGCGCCAGCAGCCAAGATGGTCCGGGACAGCAAGAGACCCAGTACTTC
TRBV6-5	-	TRBJ1-1	-	CASSYDSNTEAFF	TGTGCCAGCAGTTACGACTCGAACACTGAAGCTTTCTTT
TRBV15	-	TRBJ1-5	few	CATSSTPGAVQPQHF	TGTGCCACCAGCAGCACCCCAGGGGCGGTTCAGCCCCAGCATTTT
TRBV15	-	TRBJ1-1	-	CATSFGNTEAFF	TGTGCCACCAGTTTTGGGAACACTGAAGCTTTCTTT
TRBV4-3	-	TRBJ2-7	-	CASSQAGGFEQYF	TGCGCCAGCAGCCAAGCTGGGGGGTTCGAGCAGTACTTC
TRBV18	-	TRBJ1-2	-	CASSPRGTDGYTF	TGTGCCAGCTCACCCCGGGGGACGGATGGCTACACCTTC
TRBV7-2	TRBD1	TRBJ1-5	-	CASSSGQGSAFYQPQHF	TGTGCCAGCAGCTCGGGACAGGGGTCCGCTTTTTATCAGCCCCAGCATTTT
TRBV9	-	TRBJ1-1	-	CASSVAGRDTEAFF	TGTGCCAGCAGCGTAGCGGGACGGGACACTGAAGCTTTCTTT
TRBV6-5	TRBD1	TRBJ1-5	-	CASRQDRVRQPQHF	TGTGCCAGCAGACAGGACAGGGTACGCCAGCCCCAGCATTTT
TRBV18	TRBD1	TRBJ1-5	-	CASSLGTGVQPQHF	TGTGCCAGCTCACTCGGGACAGGGGTTCAGCCCCAGCATTTT
TRBV10-3	TRBD2	TRBJ2-1	-	CAISNLAGGQSSYNEQFF	TGTGCCATCAGTAACCTAGCGGGAGGCCAGAGCTCCTACAATGAGCAGTTCTTC
TRBV5-1	-	TRBJ2-3	-	CASTDRSTDTQYF	TGCGCCAGCACCGACAGGAGCACAGATACGCAGTATTTT
TRBV28	-	TRBJ2-5	-	CASSFGETQYF	TGTGCCAGCAGTTTTGGGGAGACCCAGTACTTC
TRBV5-1	-	TRBJ1-1	-	CASSFSTVNTEAFF	TGCGCCAGCAGCTTTTCCACAGTGAACACTGAAGCTTTCTTT
TRBV9	-	TRBJ2-3	-	CASSPRQTISSTDTQYF	TGTGCCAGCAGCCCCCGACAGACTATCTCTAGCACAGATACGCAGTATTTT
TRBV28	-	TRBJ2-7	few	CASSFPGLIHEQYF	TGTGCCAGCAGTTTCCCAGGACTCATCCACGAGCAGTACTTC
TRBV14	-	TRBJ1-1	once	CASSRQLNTEAFF	TGTGCCAGCAGCCGCCAGTTGAACACTGAAGCTTTCTTT
TRBV7-9	-	TRBJ2-2	once	CASSPHGRRGTGELFF	TGTGCCAGCAGCCCTCATGGGCGGCGAGGCACCGGGGAGCTGTTTTTT
TRBV7-9	-	TRBJ1-2	-	CASLGGDYGYTF	TGTGCCAGCTTAGGGGGAGACTATGGCTACACCTTC
TRBV6-1	-	TRBJ1-1	-	CASSDGSLGAFF	TGTGCCAGCAGTGATGGGTCGTTGGGAGCTTTCTTT
TRBV4-3	-	TRBJ2-6	-	CASNQDGGLSGANVLTF	TGCGCCAGCAACCAAGATGGGGGTCTCTCTGGGGCCAACGTCCTGACTTTC
TRBV6-4	-	TRBJ2-2	-	CASSRDLANTGELFF	TGTGCCAGCAGTCGCGATCTTGCGAACACCGGGGAGCTGTTTTTT
TRBV28	TRBD1	TRBJ2-7	-	CASSLTGQGTYEQYF	TGTGCCAGCAGTTTAACGGGACAGGGGACCTACGAGCAGTACTTC
TRBV2	-	TRBJ1-2	-	CASTRGMDRFYGYTF	TGTGCCAGCACCCGGGGCATGGACAGATTCTATGGCTACACCTTC
TRBV19	-	TRBJ2-1	-	CASSILRGQGEQFF	TGTGCCAGTAGTATTTTGCGGGGGCAGGGGGAGCAGTTCTTC
TRBV5-1	TRBD1	TRBJ1-1	-	CASSLDRGNTEAFF	TGCGCCAGCAGCTTGGACAGGGGGAACACTGAAGCTTTCTTT
TRBV19	TRBD2	TRBJ2-2	once	CASSILAGVGTGELFF	TGTGCCAGTAGTATTTTAGCGGGAGTGGGCACCGGGGAGCTGTTTTTT
TRBV4-3	TRBD2	TRBJ2-7	-	CASSQDLGGRAFSEQYF	TGCGCCAGCAGCCAAGATCTGGGCGGGAGGGCCTTCTCCGAGCAGTACTTC
TRBV7-6	-	TRBJ2-7	-	CASSLDHGQSYEQYF	TGTGCCAGCAGCTTAGACCACGGACAGAGCTACGAGCAGTACTTC
TRBV5-1	TRBD1	TRBJ1-4	few	CASSLGDREKLFF	TGCGCCAGCAGCTTGGGGGACAGGGAGAAACTGTTTTTT